The 16 T cell receptor beta chains listed next were all sequenced from one sample in a study of shared T cell receptors in the human thymus. TCRdb's copy holds only in-frame clones and misses some; the assay was immunoSEQ multiplex PCR. The sample includes approximately 580,000 clones, around three quarters seen only once; the top ten take about 0.013%. These data were also reused for a study on human thymus T cells.

The specimen sequenced was thymocytes. These receptors came from a boy less than two years old with a congenital heart defect.

The V and J genes are TRBV30 and TRBJ2-1; 9 nucleotides align to TRBD1. The V segment lost 3 bases and the J segment 15 bases; nucleotides outside the gene matches: 36. Germline V gives CDR1 GTSNPN, CDR2 SVGIG (reference sequence). CDR3 length equals 21 residues. The CDR3 nucleotides are TGTGCCTGGAGAGGGGACGGGACAGGGACAACCCCGCATCCAAGGGCAGGGGGTCGGTTCTTC. Amino acids: CAWRGDGTGTTPHPRAGGRFF.

The rearrangement uses TRBV19 and TRBJ1-6, with D possibly being TRBD1 (6 bases). The CDR3 loop spans 13 amino acids. Germline CDR1 LNHDA, CDR2 SQIVND (reference sequence). Trimming took 3 bases from V and 9 from J, leaving 9 bases between them. CDR3 residues: CASSIKGVSPLHF. In DNA form, the CDR3 reads TGTGCCAGTAGTATTAAGGGGGTTTCACCCCTCCACTTT.

This clone was found a few times. The genes are TRBV6-1 and TRBJ1-4; 11 nucleotides match TRBD1. CDR1 and CDR2 from the germline V gene are MNHNS and SASEGT. This CDR3 has 18 amino acids. The ends lost 4 bases at V and 5 bases at J; junction bases unmatched: 12. The CDR3 coding sequence is TGTGCCAGCAGTGCCGCCCCGGGACAGGGGGTTTCAAATGAAAAACTGTTTTTT. This translates into CASSAAPGQGVSNEKLFF.

This clone appeared once. This chain connects TRBV28 to TRBJ2-7; TRBD2 matches 7 bases. V lost 3 bases, J lost 5 bases, and 10 bases stayed unmatched. From germline, CDR1 is MDHEN and CDR2 SYDVKM. The CDR3 consists of 15 residues. The DNA for the CDR3 is TGTGCCAGCAGTTTCCGCACTAGCGAGCCCCACGAGCAGTACTTC. It codes for CASSFRTSEPHEQYF.

V and J are TRBV5-1 and TRBJ2-7, with a tentative D call TRBD1 (5 bases). Germline V gives CDR1 SGHRS, CDR2 YFSETQ. This CDR3 comprises 14 residues. V was clipped by 2 bases and J by 2 bases, with 11 bases between them. CDR3 bases: TGCGCCAGCAGCTTAACCAGGGTCCCCTACGAGCAGTACTTC. It translates to CASSLTRVPYEQYF.

Worth noting for this clone: The same CDR3 arises from other DNA sequences in this sample as well. V is TRBV11-3 and J is TRBJ2-3; 9 bases match TRBD2. Germline CDR1 SGHNT, CDR2 YENEEA. V lost 2 bases to trimming and J lost 0 bases; unmatched junction nucleotides: 0. This CDR3 comprises 15 residues. The CDR3 sequence: CASSLLAGSTDTQYF. Written as DNA, the CDR3 is TGTGCCAGCAGCTTACTAGCGGGGAGCACAGATACGCAGTATTTT.

Concerning this clone: Other nucleotide sequences in the sample specify the same CDR3. The V and J genes are TRBV5-6 and TRBJ2-7, with D tentatively TRBD2 (5 bases). With 3 bases removed from V and 3 bases from J, the gap between germline ends came to 7 bases. This CDR3 spans 12 amino acids. Germline assignment: CDR1 SGHDT and CDR2 YYEEEE. The CDR3 here is CASSSGLYEQYF. DNA of the CDR3: TGTGCCAGCAGCTCCGGACTCTACGAGCAGTACTTC.

The genes are TRBV7-2 and TRBJ2-7; the D gene is possibly TRBD2 (6 bases). This CDR3 comprises 13 residues. The V gene lost 5 bases and the J gene lost 6 bases, with 14 bases spanning the gap. Germline V gene sequence: CDR1 SGHTA, CDR2 FQGNSA. This CDR3 reads CASSPEAGPEQYF. CDR3 nucleotide sequence: TGTGCCAGCAGCCCGGAAGCGGGCCCCGAGCAGTACTTC. Based on the CDR3 plus reference TRBV7-2 and TRBJ2-7, the full variable domain is GAGVSQSPSNKVTEKGKDVELRCDPISGHTALYWYRQSLGQGLEFLIYFQGNSAPDKSGLPSDRFSAERTGGSVSTLTIQRTQQEDSAVYLCASSPEAGPEQYFGPGTRLTVT.

This clone was seen a handful of times. The chain is built from TRBV4-3 and TRBJ2-3; maybe TRBD2 (5 bases). The germline CDR1 and CDR2 sequences are LGHNA and YSLEER. CDR3 size: 16 residues. V lost 0 bases to trimming and J lost 6 bases, with 16 bases between them. The CDR3 loop is CASSQDWARGRDTQYF. Here the CDR3 DNA reads TGCGCCAGCAGCCAAGATTGGGCCCGCGGGCGGGATACGCAGTATTTT.

This clone was observed once. The genes are TRBV23-1 and TRBJ2-4; TRBD2 matches at 10 bases. TRBV23-1 is assigned to the ORF class and has an uncertain function. J gave up 1 base and V 3 bases, and 6 bases lay outside the gene matches. The CDR3 has 17 amino acids. The CDR3 spells CASSHQREGGAKNIQYF. CDR3 nucleotide sequence: TGCGCCAGCAGTCACCAGCGGGAGGGCGGGGCCAAAAACATTCAGTACTTC.

This chain connects TRBV29-1 to TRBJ2-5; TRBD1 matches 7 bases. The ends lost 3 bases at V and 6 bases at J; junction bases unmatched: 4. The CDR3 is made up of 12 amino acids. CDR1 and CDR2 (germline): SQVTM, ANQGSEA. The CDR3 here is CSVEGDSQTQYF. CDR3 DNA sequence: TGCAGCGTTGAGGGGGACAGTCAGACCCAGTACTTC. Full variable domain (outside the CDR3, taken from reference TRBV29-1 and TRBJ2-5): SAVISQKPSRDICQRGTSLTIQCQVDSQVTMMFWYRQQPGQSLTLIATANQGSEATYESGFVIDKFPISRPNLTFSTLTVSNMSPEDSSIYLCSVEGDSQTQYFGPGTRLLVL.

The chain links TRBV7-2 to TRBJ1-2, with a weak D call TRBD1 (6 bases). Germline V gene sequence: CDR1 SGHTA, CDR2 FQGNSA. The CDR3 consists of 13 residues. Trimming removed 4 bases from V and 7 bases from J, with 13 bases in between. CDR3 DNA sequence: TGTGCCAGCAGCTCCAGGGGTTGGGCTGGCTACACCTTC. Residues: CASSSRGWAGYTF.

The rearrangement uses TRBV7-9 and TRBJ2-7, with TRBD2 as a possible D gene (6 bases). Germline V gene lookup returns CDR1 SEHNR and CDR2 FQNEAQ (reference sequence). The V end was cut by 6 bases, the J end by 1 base, with 13 bases between. The CDR3 sequence is 14 residues long. Written as DNA, the CDR3 is TGTGCCAGCAGTCAGTCGGGAGAATCCTACGAGCAGTACTTC. As protein: CASSQSGESYEQYF.

The CDR3 DNA reads as TGTGCCAGCAGCCCCAATCCCGCGAGCGGGAGTTACTACGAGCAGTACTTC. Protein sequence: CASSPNPASGSYYEQYF. V gene TRBV5-6 combines with J gene TRBJ2-7, with 8 nucleotides matching TRBD2. The CDR3 extends over 17 amino acids. V lost 4 bases, J lost 3 bases, and 15 bases stayed unmatched. In germline, CDR1 is SGHDT, CDR2 YYEEEE.

This chain connects TRBV28 to TRBJ2-5; no firm D call. Germline-derived CDR1 and CDR2 are MDHEN and SYDVKM. This CDR3 has 12 amino acids. Trimming pared 4 bases from V and 5 bases from J, leaving 8 bases between. The chain's CDR3 is CASSSPSETQYF. The CDR3 DNA reads as TGTGCCAGCAGTTCTCCGTCTGAGACCCAGTACTTC.

The J gene is TRBJ2-3, the V gene TRBV7-9; D is unresolved. This CDR3 spans 15 amino acids. The V gene lost 1 base and the J gene lost 0 bases, with 8 bases spanning the gap. CDR1 SEHNR and CDR2 FQNEAQ come from the germline V gene (reference sequence). The CDR3 DNA sequence: TGTGCCAGCAGCTTAGGGAGCGCCAGCACAGATACGCAGTATTTT. It codes for CASSLGSASTDTQYF. Filled out from reference TRBV7-9 and TRBJ2-3, the complete variable domain reads DTGVSQNPRHKITKRGQNVTFRCDPISEHNRLYWYRQTLGQGPEFLTYFQNEAQLEKSRLLSDRFSAERPKGSFSTLEIQRTEQGDSAMYLCASSLGSASTDTQYFGPGTRLTVL.